These 18 T cell receptor beta chains were sequenced from one sample in a study of CD8 T cells in ankylosing spondylitis. A single record per CDR3 protein comes from TCRdb applying MiXCR to the 5' RACE reads. The sample includes around 75,000 distinct CDR3 sequences, roughly 5% of them seen just once. Sample: blood, either unsorted or a sorted T cell fraction (not recorded which). The receptors originated from a male donor with ankylosing spondylitis or in good health (not recorded which).

The V call is TRBV3-1, the J call TRBJ1-6; D ambiguous. The CDR3 length is 13 residues. Germline CDR1 is LGHDT and CDR2 is YNNKEL (reference sequence). V shed 6 bases and J shed 7 bases, with 10 bases lying between them. CDR3 DNA sequence: TGTGCCAGCAGTTCCGTCCTGAATTCACCCCTCCACTTT. This translates into CASSSVLNSPLHF.

This clonotype occurred many times. V is TRBV6-2 or TRBV6-3 and J is TRBJ2-7; D remains unclear. CDR1 is MNHEY and CDR2 is SVGEGT in the germline V gene. V lost 6 bases and J 0 bases, leaving 9 bases between the germline ends. The CDR3 sequence is 13 residues long. CDR3 in DNA: TGTGCCAGCAGCCCCCCCTACTCCTACGAGCAGTACTTC. This encodes CASSPPYSYEQYF.

This clonotype was picked up many times. This sequence joins TRBV5-1 and TRBJ1-5; the D is unclear. V was shortened by 3 bases and J by 3 bases, with 10 bases between the two germline ends. Germline V CDR1 and CDR2: SGHRS, YFSETQ. This CDR3 comprises 14 residues. CDR3 residues: CASSSDKSNQPQHF. The CDR3 coding sequence is TGCGCCAGCAGCTCCGACAAATCCAATCAGCCCCAGCATTTT.

This clonotype was found many times. This sequence joins TRBV9 and TRBJ2-1, with a tentative D call TRBD2 (5 bases). The CDR3 is made up of 15 amino acids. Germline-derived CDR1 and CDR2 are SGDLS and YYNGEE. The V end was cut by 0 bases, the J end by 7 bases, with 14 bases between. The CDR3 protein is CASSVAYLPGNEQFF. The CDR3 nucleotides read TGTGCCAGCAGCGTAGCTTATTTGCCGGGAAATGAGCAGTTCTTC.

The sample holds many counts of this clonotype. CDR3 DNA sequence: TGTGCCAGCAGTTTTTTGAGACAGGGGGGGCCCACAGATACGCAGTATTTT. Translated, it gives CASSFLRQGGPTDTQYF. This chain uses TRBV6-5 with TRBJ2-3; 9 nucleotides agree with TRBD1. Germline V gives CDR1 MNHEY, CDR2 SVGAGI. With V trimmed by 4 bases and J by 2 bases, 10 bases remained unmatched. The CDR3 length is 17 residues.

In its sample, this clonotype was seen many times. V is TRBV5-1 and J is TRBJ2-3; D is perhaps TRBD1 (6 bases). V was clipped by 3 bases and J by 0 bases, with 17 bases between them. This CDR3 is built from 17 residues. CDR1 and CDR2 (germline): SGHRS, YFSETQ. The CDR3 nucleotides read TGCGCCAGCAGCTCGGACTGGCAGGGGCTTAGCACAGATACGCAGTATTTT. Translated, it gives CASSSDWQGLSTDTQYF.

In this sample, this clonotype turned up many times. This sequence joins TRBV29-1 and TRBJ2-7, with 11 bases that match TRBD1. The V segment lost 2 bases and the J segment 0 bases; nucleotides outside the gene matches: 6. Germline loops: CDR1 SQVTM, CDR2 ANQGSEA. The CDR3 runs to 16 residues. Here the CDR3 reads CSVETAGTGGSYEQYF. CDR3 nucleotides: TGCAGCGTTGAAACTGCCGGGACAGGGGGCTCCTACGAGCAGTACTTC.

There are many counts of this clonotype. V gene TRBV4-1 combines with J gene TRBJ2-7; 8 nucleotides match TRBD2. The CDR3 extends over 14 amino acids. CDR1 and CDR2 (germline): MGHRA, YSYEKL. V dropped 0 bases and J dropped 3; count of bases not matched to a gene: 1. The CDR3 protein is CASSQEGLDYEQYF. CDR3 in DNA: TGCGCCAGCAGCCAAGAGGGACTAGACTACGAGCAGTACTTC.

This clonotype came up many times. The chain is built from TRBV9 and TRBJ2-2; D is ambiguous. Germline CDR1 SGDLS, CDR2 YYNGEE. Trimming cost V 0 bases and J 2 bases, with 8 bases left between them. The CDR3 has 15 residues. The CDR3 loop is CASSVGSGNTGELFF. CDR3 nucleotides: TGTGCCAGCAGCGTAGGATCCGGAAACACCGGGGAGCTGTTTTTT.

This clonotype was recorded at least ten times. The V gene is TRBV27, the J gene TRBJ1-1, with a weak D call TRBD1 (6 bases). The germline V and J ends were trimmed by 3 bases and 5 bases, with 13 bases remaining between them. CDR3 length equals 14 residues. CDR1 MNHEY and CDR2 SMNVEV come from the germline V gene (reference sequence). CDR3 nucleotide sequence: TGTGCCAGCAGTTTTGGGGGGCAGGGAACTGAAGCTTTCTTT. It codes for CASSFGGQGTEAFF.

This clonotype has at least ten counts. CDR3 in amino acids: CASSLKSQGTTKNIQYF. In nucleotides, the CDR3 is TGTGCCAGCAGCTTGAAATCCCAGGGGACGACCAAAAACATTCAGTACTTC. The chain has TRBV5-6 and TRBJ2-4; TRBD1 is a possible D gene (6 bases). The CDR3 is made up of 17 amino acids. CDR1 SGHDT and CDR2 YYEEEE come from the germline V gene. The V gene lost 1 base and the J gene lost 2 bases, with 16 bases spanning the gap. The full variable domain, in which reference TRBV5-6 and TRBJ2-4 provide the parts outside the CDR3, is DAGVTQSPTHLIKTRGQQVTLRCSPKSGHDTVSWYQQALGQGPQFIFQYYEEEERQRGNFPDRFSGHQFPNYSSELNVNALLLGDSALYLCASSLKSQGTTKNIQYFGAGTRLSVL.

This clonotype appeared many times. The chain employs TRBV7-2 and TRBJ1-5; the D is unclear. Germline lookup yields CDR1 SGHTA and CDR2 FQGNSA. Trimming left V 1 base short and J 9 bases short, with 10 bases between. The CDR3 is made up of 13 amino acids. This CDR3 reads CASSLGSTGPQHF. The CDR3 nucleotides read TGTGCCAGCAGCTTAGGGTCGACGGGGCCCCAGCATTTT.

There are many counts of this clonotype. The CDR3 nucleotides are TGTGCCAGCAGCACGGACAGGTCAACTTTCTTT. It codes for CASSTDRSTFF. The chain uses TRBV12-3 or TRBV12-4 and TRBJ1-1; TRBD1 matches 7 bases. The CDR3 has 11 residues. With V trimmed by 6 bases and J by 12 bases, 7 bases remained unmatched.

The sample holds many counts of this clonotype. A single base separates this from a much larger clone, so it may be a read error. The V call is TRBV27, the J call TRBJ1-5, with D unclear. Between the trimmed V and J ends, which lost 0 bases and 3 bases, there was a span of 9 bases. Germline CDR1 MNHEY, CDR2 SMNVEV (reference sequence). The CDR3 covers 15 residues. The CDR3 loop reads CASSLSYPLNQPQHF. The CDR3 DNA is TGTGCCAGCAGTTTATCGTACCCCCTCAATCAGCCCCAGCATTTT.

This clonotype occurred many times. The chain recombines TRBV20-1 with TRBJ2-5; D is ambiguous. CDR3 size: 11 residues. The V end lost 4 bases, the J end lost 4 bases, and 7 bases lay between the germline ends. Germline V gene data show CDR1 as DFQATT and CDR2 as SNEGSKA (reference sequence). CDR3: CSAMGLETQYF. DNA for the CDR3: TGCAGTGCTATGGGCCTAGAGACCCAGTACTTC.

This clonotype was detected many times. The gene calls are TRBV18 and TRBJ2-2; the D is unclear. CDR1 and CDR2 (germline): KGHSH, LQKENI. The CDR3 length is 12 residues. The ends were cut back, 6 bases at V and 9 bases at J, with 11 bases in the middle. The CDR3 nucleotides read TGTGCCAGCTCCCCATTCGGCCGGGAGCTGTTTTTT. Its translation is CASSPFGRELFF.

This clonotype was seen repeatedly, ten times or more. This CDR3 is CASSVGELMLGSDTQYF. The CDR3 nucleotides read TGTGCCAGCAGCGTAGGGGAGTTAATGCTGGGATCAGATACGCAGTATTTT. The genes are TRBV7-9 and TRBJ2-3; D is tentatively TRBD1 or TRBD2 (5 bases each). The CDR3 loop spans 17 amino acids. Germline-derived CDR1 and CDR2 are SEHNR and FQNEAQ (reference sequence). Deletions cut 5 bases from V and 4 bases from J, with 22 bases between.

This clonotype occurred many times. The DNA for the CDR3 is TGTGCCAGCACCCTAGAGGGCCACCTCAATAATTCACCCCTCCACTTT. Amino acid sequence: CASTLEGHLNNSPLHF. The chain employs TRBV7-2 and TRBJ1-6; no definite D call. V shed 7 bases and J shed 5 bases, with 18 bases lying between them. Looked up from germline, CDR1 is SGHTA and CDR2 is FQGNSA. CDR3 length: 16 amino acids.